This T cell receptor beta chain was recovered during a study of regulatory T cells in long-lasting Graves disease. This sample's time point: newly diagnosed GD, antithyroid drugs for less than 3 months. RNA extracted from PBMCs served as the sequencing template. Graves' disease diagnosis used American Thyroid Association guidelines. Libraries of TCR beta came from iRepertoire HTBI primers plus Arm-PCR of CDR3 regions. TCRdb fed the multiplex PCR reads into MiXCR, producing one record per CDR3 protein. Among 350,000 to 500,000 distinct CDR3 sequences, 11% to 15% were seen once, and the ten largest hold approximately 15%. This clonotype was observed many times. The data also belong to a second study, concerning T cells in Graves' hyperthyroidism and ophthalmopathy.

The input for sequencing was peripheral blood mononuclear cells (PBMCs), taken at new diagnosis, from a patient treated with antithyroid drugs. The sequence derives from a woman between 45 and 65 years old with Graves disease.

In DNA, the CDR3 is TGTGCCAGCAGCTTAGCCCGGACTGCATACTACGAGCAGTACTTC. Translated: CASSLARTAYYEQYF. This chain joins TRBV7-2 and TRBJ2-7, with a tentative D call TRBD2 (5 bases). V dropped 0 bases and J dropped 3 bases, with 12 bases sitting between them. This CDR3 has 15 residues. Germline values: CDR1 SGHTA, CDR2 FQGNSA.